This T cell receptor beta chain was sequenced in a study of blood T cells in healthy people across ages. Broader study findings: Higher diversity, along with more naive CD4+ cells, distinguished long-lived donors from aged donors.

Germline CDR1 reads LNHNV; CDR2 reads YYDKDF (reference sequence). CDR3 length: 17 amino acids. V was trimmed by 1 base and J by 4 bases, leaving 17 bases between them. For the second PCR, which ran for about 7 to 11 cycles, a sample-barcoded 5' primer and a J-beta primer mix were used. Every molecule of cDNA carried a tag from a template-switch adaptor with 12 random nucleotides. TCRdb re-called the 5' RACE reads with MiXCR, one entry per CDR3 protein. Here the sample spans about 1.5 million distinct CDR3 sequences, around 40% being singletons. Healthy Caucasian individuals from Russia aged about 6 to 95 were enrolled as donors. Extraction of total RNA produced a minimum of 5 micrograms from each sample. For this clonotype: The antigen is undetermined.

The sample taken for sequencing was blood. The receptor was isolated from a young woman in good health. V usage is TRBV15 and J usage is TRBJ2-1; maybe TRBD1 (6 bases). CDR3 sequence reads: CATSRATGTRYYNEQFF. Written as DNA, the CDR3 is TGTGCCACCAGCAGAGCTACCGGGACACGTTATTACAATGAGCAGTTCTTC. The complete variable domain, with remaining parts taken from reference TRBV15 and TRBJ2-1, reads DAMVIQNPRYQVTQFGKPVTLSCSQTLNHNVMYWYQQKSSQAPKLLFHYYDKDFNNEADTPDNFQSRRPNTSFCFLDIRSPGLGDTAMYLCATSRATGTRYYNEQFFGPGTRLTVL.